This is a list of T cell receptor beta chains from one sample in a study of shared clonotypes between healthy human individuals. Repertoires were generated with immunoSEQ multiplex PCR, while TCRdb's copy carries only in-frame clones and drops some. The sample has 2.5 million or so clones, more than 90% seen once. The sequencing input was naive CD4+ T cells sorted from blood. These receptor sequences come from a man between 18 and 35 years old in good health. CDR3s include the opening cysteine and the closing phenylalanine or tryptophan. A D gene is named only where the DNA matches it firmly. Clone size is shown for a subset of rows, as once, few, many or a class of expanded clone.

>.|TRBV21-1|.|17|TRBJ1-5
TGTGCCAGCAGCCTAGGATCGGATTTTCTTAGCAATCAGCCCCAGCATTTT
CASSLGSDFLSNQPQHF
>TRBD1|TRBV6-1|.|15|TRBJ2-2
TGTGCCAGCCTTCCCGGGACAGGGGCCCCCGGGGAGCTGTTTTTT
CASLPGTGAPGELFF
>.|TRBV30|once|11|TRBJ1-3
TGTGCCTGGGGACCTGGAAACACCATATATTTT
CAWGPGNTIYF
>TRBD2|TRBV10-2|.|15|TRBJ2-3
TGCGCCAGCAGTACGACTAGCGGGGTCACAGATACGCAGTATTTT
CASSTTSGVTDTQYF
>.|TRBV6-5|.|10|TRBJ2-1
TGTGCCAGCAACTGGAATGAGCAGTTCTTC
CASNWNEQFF
>.|TRBV11-2|.|14|TRBJ2-1
TGTGCCAGCAGTTCCGGGAGCAACTACAATGAGCAGTTCTTC
CASSSGSNYNEQFF
>TRBD1|TRBV5-1|few|13|TRBJ1-1
TGCGCCAGCAGCCCCGGACAGGGCACTGAAGCTTTCTTT
CASSPGQGTEAFF
>TRBD1|TRBV5-1|.|13|TRBJ2-7
TGCGCCAGCTCCTCCGGGACAGGTTACGAGCAGTACTTC
CASSSGTGYEQYF
>.|TRBV19|few|15|TRBJ1-1
TGTGCCAGTACCCTCCCACGGGAGGCGAACACTGAAGCTTTCTTT
CASTLPREANTEAFF
>.|TRBV6-5|.|14|TRBJ2-1
TGTGCCAGCAGTTACCCTGACCGAATCAGTGAGCAGTTCTTC
CASSYPDRISEQFF
>.|TRBV28|.|16|TRBJ2-6
TGTGCCAGCAGTTCCCCCTCGGGGTTCGGGGCCAACGTCCTGACTTTC
CASSSPSGFGANVLTF
>.|TRBV5-1|once|15|TRBJ2-7
TGCGCCAGCAGACGGCAGGACAGTATGTTCTACGAGCAGTACTTC
CASRRQDSMFYEQYF
>.|TRBV6-7|.|19|TRBJ2-3
TGTGCCATCCTCGGGGTGTTGGGACCTTGGCGGGGCGGCACAGATACGCAGTATTTT
CAILGVLGPWRGGTDTQYF
>TRBD1|TRBV28|.|16|TRBJ1-5
TGTGCCAGCAGTTTCGGGACAGGAGCTCTAAATCAGCCCCAGCATTTT
CASSFGTGALNQPQHF
>.|TRBV28|.|13|TRBJ1-4
TGTGCCAGCAGCAGGGCCCTGAATGAAAAACTGTTTTTT
CASSRALNEKLFF
>.|TRBV5-1|few|15|TRBJ1-1
TGCGCCAGCAGCTCTGCAAACATATTGAACACTGAAGCTTTCTTT
CASSSANILNTEAFF
>.|TRBV5-5|.|12|TRBJ2-7
TGTGCCAGCAGCCCCCTGGGGTACGAGCAGTACTTC
CASSPLGYEQYF
>TRBD1|TRBV28|.|13|TRBJ2-7
TGTGCCAGCAGTGTCGGGACAGTCTACGAGCAGTACTTC
CASSVGTVYEQYF
>TRBD2|TRBV4-1|.|15|TRBJ2-5
TGCGCCAGCAGCTTGCGGGGGAGGTCCCAAGAGACCCAGTACTTC
CASSLRGRSQETQYF
>TRBD2|TRBV29-1|.|14|TRBJ2-5
TGCAGCGTTTGGCCGGGACTAGCGTCTGAGACCCAGTACTTC
CSVWPGLASETQYF
>.|TRBV6-5|.|14|TRBJ1-1
TGTGCCAGCAGTAAGTCCCTCGGACAGCTTGAAGCTTTCTTT
CASSKSLGQLEAFF
>.|TRBV5-3|.|11|TRBJ2-7
TGTGCCAGAACACACTCGGGGGAGCAGTACTTC
CARTHSGEQYF
>.|TRBV21-1|once|15|TRBJ1-5
TGTGCCAGCAGCAAAGAGGGTTCGGGAGATCAGCCCCAGCATTTT
CASSKEGSGDQPQHF
>TRBD1|TRBV6-1|.|11|TRBJ2-2
TGTGCCAGAGGGACAGTCGGGGAGCTGTTTTTT
CARGTVGELFF
>TRBD1|TRBV5-6|.|14|TRBJ1-6
TGTGCCAGCAGCTCGGACAGGGGGCATTCACCCCTCCACTTT
CASSSDRGHSPLHF
>.|TRBV11-2|.|15|TRBJ2-7
TGTGCCAGCAGCTTAGACTACCTCCTTAGCTACGAGCAGTACTTC
CASSLDYLLSYEQYF
>.|TRBV7-2|.|14|TRBJ1-2
TGTGCCAGCAGCTTAGGGGGGTACAGGAGTGGCTACACCTTC
CASSLGGYRSGYTF
>.|TRBV4-3|.|15|TRBJ1-2
TGCGCCAGCAGCCAAGAAAGAACAGGGCTTGGAGGCTACACCTTC
CASSQERTGLGGYTF
>.|TRBV5-1|.|12|TRBJ1-3
TGCGCCAGCAGCTTTGAGGGAAACACCATATATTTT
CASSFEGNTIYF
>TRBD2|TRBV5-8|.|19|TRBJ2-1
TGTGCCAGCAGCTTGGCGGGACTAGCGGGAGGGCCTGGGAACAATGAGCAGTTCTTC
CASSLAGLAGGPGNNEQFF
>.|TRBV10-3|.|13|TRBJ2-7
TGTGCCATCAGTGCCCACTTGGGAGACGAGCAGTACTTC
CAISAHLGDEQYF
>TRBD2|TRBV25-1|.|14|TRBJ2-7
TGTGCCAGCAGTGGACCCGGGGGGGCCTACGAGCAGTACTTC
CASSGPGGAYEQYF
>.|TRBV20-1|.|11|TRBJ2-7
TGCAGTGCTGAGGACTATTACGAGCAGTACTTC
CSAEDYYEQYF
>TRBD2|TRBV9|.|16|TRBJ2-2
TGTGCCAGCAGCGCAACTAGCGGGAGACTCACCGGGGAGCTGTTTTTT
CASSATSGRLTGELFF
>TRBD1|TRBV7-9|.|15|TRBJ2-3
TGTGCCAGCAGCCCGACAGGGGCCCCCACTGATACGCAGTATTTT
CASSPTGAPTDTQYF
>.|TRBV7-2|.|16|TRBJ2-7
TGTGCCAGCAGCTTAAGCAATAGCGGGACAGGCTACGAGCAGTACTTC
CASSLSNSGTGYEQYF
>.|TRBV6-5|.|14|TRBJ2-3
TGTGCCAGCAGCTCGTTTCTCGGGGCAGATACGCAGTATTTT
CASSSFLGADTQYF
>.|TRBV19|.|12|TRBJ1-2
TGTGCCAGTACCAGGGACGAATATGGCTACACCTTC
CASTRDEYGYTF
>TRBD2|TRBV18|.|19|TRBJ2-3
TGTGCCAGCTCACCTCCGGGACTAGCGGGAGGGTTCAGCACAGATACGCAGTATTTT
CASSPPGLAGGFSTDTQYF
>TRBD1|TRBV11-3|.|15|TRBJ1-1
TGTGCCAGCAGCTTACGGACAGGGATGAACACTGAAGCTTTCTTT
CASSLRTGMNTEAFF
>TRBD2|TRBV28|.|17|TRBJ2-1
TGTGCCAGCAGTACAGAGGCGGGGGGCCTCTCCTACAATGAGCAGTTCTTC
CASSTEAGGLSYNEQFF
>.|TRBV6-1|.|15|TRBJ2-7
TGTGCCAGCAGCCTCCGGTACGGCACAGACTACGAGCAGTACTTC
CASSLRYGTDYEQYF
>.|TRBV2|.|15|TRBJ1-3
TGTGCCAGCAGTGAAGGTCTAACCAGGGGAAACACCATATATTTT
CASSEGLTRGNTIYF
>.|TRBV10-3|.|11|TRBJ1-4
TGTGCCATCAGGCAGGGTGAAAAACTGTTTTTT
CAIRQGEKLFF
>.|TRBV30|.|14|TRBJ2-4
TGTGCCTGGGGTAATGAGCTAGCCAAAAACATTCAGTACTTC
CAWGNELAKNIQYF
>.|TRBV7-3|.|13|TRBJ1-1
TGTGCCAGCAGCTTAAACGCGAACACTGAAGCTTTCTTT
CASSLNANTEAFF